The TCR beta chain described here comes from a study of shared clonotypes between healthy human individuals. Overall study results and limits: Sequencing depth was a factor that was expected to affect clonotype sharing among donors. Compared with clonotypes that all four donors shared, non-shared clonotypes had lower generation probabilities.

Measured with immunoSEQ multiplex PCR; TCRdb has only the in-frame clones, and not every one. The table includes roughly 1 million clones, about 76% detected once. Germline CDR1 MDHEN, CDR2 SYDVKM. The ends were cut back, 2 bases at V and 3 bases at J, with 13 bases in the middle. CDR3 size: 15 residues. Details on this clone: Antigen specificity is unknown.

The source is a man aged 18 to 29 in good health. Sequences were obtained from memory CD4+ T cells sorted from blood. The subset is: CD45RA-negative fraction. The rearrangement uses TRBV28 and TRBJ1-1, with TRBD1 as a possible D gene (6 bases). The CDR3 DNA reads TGTGCCAGCAGTTTACCACAAGGGGGACACACTGAAGCTTTCTTT. This codes for CASSLPQGGHTEAFF.